This T cell receptor (beta chain) was obtained from a study of cytomegalovirus exposure and HLA in healthy donors. This PCR relied on a set of 60 Vbeta primers and 13 Jbeta primers. The repertoire was sequenced with immunoSEQ multiplex PCR; TCRdb's copy has only in-frame clones and lacks some. The sample contains 200,000 to 250,000 clones, approximately 80% of which appear only once. Germline CDR1 and CDR2: LGHNA and YNFKEQ. CDR3 length: 15 residues. V was clipped by 1 base and J by 5 bases; unmatched bases: 1. Sequenced: PBMCs. J is TRBJ2-1 and V is TRBV4-2, with TRBD2 identical over 11 bases. This receptor was obtained from a man younger than 40 in good health and CMV-seronegative. Here the CDR3 DNA reads TGTGCCAGCAGCCAAGCTAGCGGGGGGCACAATGAGCAGTTCTTC. Its translation is CASSQASGGHNEQFF.